This TCR beta chain originates from a study of control samples from healthy donors and cancer patients. Germline values: CDR1 SEHNR, CDR2 FQNEAQ (reference sequence). V shed 2 bases and J shed 1 base, with 11 bases lying between them. This CDR3 contains 15 residues. Method: immunoSEQ multiplex PCR; TCRdb's copy keeps in-frame clones and lacks some. The sample includes 150,000 to 200,000 clones, roughly nine tenths of them seen just once. The rearrangement joins TRBV7-9 to TRBJ2-5; tentative D call: TRBD1 (6 bases). This TCR came from a woman aged 25 to 45 in good health. The material sequenced was blood. The CDR3 protein is CASSLQGRTQETQYF. Written as DNA, the CDR3 is TGTGCCAGCAGCTTACAGGGGCGCACCCAAGAGACCCAGTACTTC.